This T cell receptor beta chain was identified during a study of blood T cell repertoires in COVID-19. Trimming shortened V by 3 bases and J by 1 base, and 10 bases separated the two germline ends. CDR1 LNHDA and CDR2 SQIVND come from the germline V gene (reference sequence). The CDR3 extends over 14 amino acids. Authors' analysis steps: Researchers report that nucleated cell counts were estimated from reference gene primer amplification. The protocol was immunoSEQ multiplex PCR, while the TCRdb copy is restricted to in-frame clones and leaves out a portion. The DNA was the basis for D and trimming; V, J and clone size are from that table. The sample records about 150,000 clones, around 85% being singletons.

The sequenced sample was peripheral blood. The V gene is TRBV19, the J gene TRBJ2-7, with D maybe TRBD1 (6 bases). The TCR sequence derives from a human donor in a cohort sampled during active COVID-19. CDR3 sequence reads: CASSIPGHSYEQYF. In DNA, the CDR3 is TGTGCCAGTAGTATCCCGGGACATTCCTACGAGCAGTACTTC.